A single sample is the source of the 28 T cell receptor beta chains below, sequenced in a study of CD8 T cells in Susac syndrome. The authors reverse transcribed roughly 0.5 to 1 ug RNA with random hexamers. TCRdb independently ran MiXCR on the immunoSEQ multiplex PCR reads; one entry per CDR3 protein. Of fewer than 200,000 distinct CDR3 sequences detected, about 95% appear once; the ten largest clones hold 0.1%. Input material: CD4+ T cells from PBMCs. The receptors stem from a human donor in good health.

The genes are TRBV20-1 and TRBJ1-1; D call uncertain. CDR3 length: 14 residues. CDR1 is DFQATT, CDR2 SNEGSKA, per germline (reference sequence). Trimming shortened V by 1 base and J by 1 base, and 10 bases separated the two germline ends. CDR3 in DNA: TGCAGTGCTAGAGCGGCCAAACAGAACACTGAAGCTTTCTTT. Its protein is CSARAAKQNTEAFF.

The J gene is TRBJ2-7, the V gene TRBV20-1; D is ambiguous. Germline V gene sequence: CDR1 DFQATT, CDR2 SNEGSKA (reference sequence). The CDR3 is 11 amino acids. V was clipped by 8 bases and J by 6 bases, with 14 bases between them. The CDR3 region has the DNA TGCAGTCCCTCCGCCCCCCTCGAGCAGTACTTC. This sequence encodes CSPSAPLEQYF.

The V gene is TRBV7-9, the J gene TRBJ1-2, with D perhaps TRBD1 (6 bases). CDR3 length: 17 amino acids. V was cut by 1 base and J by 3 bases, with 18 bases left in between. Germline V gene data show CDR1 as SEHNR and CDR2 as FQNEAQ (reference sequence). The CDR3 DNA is TGTGCCAGCAGCTTAGTGGGCCCGACAGGTCTTGACTATGGCTACACCTTC. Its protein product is CASSLVGPTGLDYGYTF.

The CDR3 region has the DNA TGCAGTGCTAGGACCCAGAGGGGCGGGAGGTCCTACAATGAGCAGTTCTTC. Translated: CSARTQRGGRSYNEQFF. The chain uses TRBV20-1 and TRBJ2-1; 8 bases fit TRBD2. The CDR3 length is 17 residues. Germline lookup yields CDR1 DFQATT and CDR2 SNEGSKA (reference sequence). V was pared by 3 bases and J by 1 base, with 11 bases of the junction left unmatched.

The CDR3 spells CASTPTPGTSNTGELFF. Here the CDR3 DNA reads TGTGCCAGCACCCCTACCCCCGGGACATCAAACACCGGGGAGCTGTTTTTT. The V call is TRBV28, the J call TRBJ2-2, with D perhaps TRBD1 (6 bases). Germline loops: CDR1 MDHEN, CDR2 SYDVKM. V was cut by 7 bases and J by 2 bases, with 20 bases left in between. The CDR3 has 17 residues.

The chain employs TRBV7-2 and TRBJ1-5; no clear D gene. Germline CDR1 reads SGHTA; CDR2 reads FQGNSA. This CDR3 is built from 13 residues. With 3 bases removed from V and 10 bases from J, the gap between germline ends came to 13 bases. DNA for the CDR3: TGTGCCAGCAGCTTGGGCCCAACGGGTCCCCAGCATTTT. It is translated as CASSLGPTGPQHF.

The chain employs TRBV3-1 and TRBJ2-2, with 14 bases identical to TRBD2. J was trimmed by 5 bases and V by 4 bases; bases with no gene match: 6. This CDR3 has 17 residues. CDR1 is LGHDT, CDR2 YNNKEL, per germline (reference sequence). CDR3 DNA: TGTGCCAGCAGCCCCGAGAGACTAGCGGGAGGGACCGGGGAGCTGTTTTTT. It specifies CASSPERLAGGTGELFF. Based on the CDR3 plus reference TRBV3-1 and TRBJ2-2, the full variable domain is DTAVSQTPKYLVTQMGNDKSIKCEQNLGHDTMYWYKQDSKKFLKIMFSYNNKELIINETVPNRFSPKSPDKAHLNLHINSLELGDSAVYFCASSPERLAGGTGELFFGEGSRLTVL.

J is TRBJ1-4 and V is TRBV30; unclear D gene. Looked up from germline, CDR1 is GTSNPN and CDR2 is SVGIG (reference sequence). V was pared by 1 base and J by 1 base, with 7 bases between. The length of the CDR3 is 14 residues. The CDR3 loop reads CAWSGGLTNEKLFF. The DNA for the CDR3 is TGTGCCTGGAGTGGTGGGCTAACTAATGAAAAACTGTTTTTT.

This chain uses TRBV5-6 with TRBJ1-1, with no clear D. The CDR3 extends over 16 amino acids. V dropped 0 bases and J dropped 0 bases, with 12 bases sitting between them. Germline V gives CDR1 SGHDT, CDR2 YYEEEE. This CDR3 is CASSLGSAFLNTEAFF. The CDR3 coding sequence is TGTGCCAGCAGCTTGGGCAGCGCATTTCTGAACACTGAAGCTTTCTTT.

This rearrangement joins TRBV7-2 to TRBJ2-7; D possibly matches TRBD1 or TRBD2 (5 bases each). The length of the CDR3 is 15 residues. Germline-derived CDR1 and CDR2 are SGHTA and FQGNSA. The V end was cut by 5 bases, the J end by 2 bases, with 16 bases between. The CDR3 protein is CASSGDAGLTYEQYF. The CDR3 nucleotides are TGTGCCAGCAGCGGGGACGCAGGACTCACCTACGAGCAGTACTTC.

CDR3 sequence (DNA): TGTGCCAGCAGTTTATTCCAGGGGGCCGGGGAGCAGTTCTTC. It codes for CASSLFQGAGEQFF. This rearrangement joins TRBV28 to TRBJ2-1; 8 bases match TRBD1. V lost 1 base, J lost 10 bases, and 6 bases stayed unmatched. In germline, CDR1 is MDHEN, CDR2 SYDVKM. The CDR3 covers 14 residues.

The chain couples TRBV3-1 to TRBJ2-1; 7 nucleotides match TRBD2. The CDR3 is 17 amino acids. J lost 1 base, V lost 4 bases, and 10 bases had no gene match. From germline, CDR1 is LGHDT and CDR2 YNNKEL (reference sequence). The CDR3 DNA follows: TGTGCCAGCAGCCCCTTCGGCGGGAGTATATCCTACAATGAGCAGTTCTTC. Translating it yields CASSPFGGSISYNEQFF.

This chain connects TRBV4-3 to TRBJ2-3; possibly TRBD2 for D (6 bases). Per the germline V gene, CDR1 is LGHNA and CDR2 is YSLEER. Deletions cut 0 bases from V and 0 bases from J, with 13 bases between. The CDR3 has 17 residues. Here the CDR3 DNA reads TGCGCCAGCAGCCAAGACTTCGGCGGGACTAGCACAGATACGCAGTATTTT. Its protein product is CASSQDFGGTSTDTQYF.

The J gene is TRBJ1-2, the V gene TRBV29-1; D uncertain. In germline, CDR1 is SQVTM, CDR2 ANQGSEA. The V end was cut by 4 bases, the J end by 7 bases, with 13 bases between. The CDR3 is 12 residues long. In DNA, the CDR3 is TGCAGCGTTGTAAGAGCCGGGTTTGGCTACACCTTC. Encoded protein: CSVVRAGFGYTF. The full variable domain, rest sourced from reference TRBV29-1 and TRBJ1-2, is SAVISQKPSRDICQRGTSLTIQCQVDSQVTMMFWYRQQPGQSLTLIATANQGSEATYESGFVIDKFPISRPNLTFSTLTVSNMSPEDSSIYLCSVVRAGFGYTFGSGTRLTVV.

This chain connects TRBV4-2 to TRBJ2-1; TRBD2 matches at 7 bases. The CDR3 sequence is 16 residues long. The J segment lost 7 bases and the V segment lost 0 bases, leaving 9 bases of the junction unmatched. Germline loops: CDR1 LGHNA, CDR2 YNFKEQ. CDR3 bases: TGTGCCAGCAGCCAAGAGGGAGGGAGGGCAAGGAATGAGCAGTTCTTC. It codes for CASSQEGGRARNEQFF.

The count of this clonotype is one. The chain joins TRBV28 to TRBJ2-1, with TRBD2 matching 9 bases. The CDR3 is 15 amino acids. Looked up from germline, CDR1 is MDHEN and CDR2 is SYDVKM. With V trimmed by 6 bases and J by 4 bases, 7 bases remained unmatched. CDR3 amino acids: CASSSRLAVYNEQFF. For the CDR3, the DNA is TGTGCCAGCAGCTCGAGACTAGCGGTATACAATGAGCAGTTCTTC.

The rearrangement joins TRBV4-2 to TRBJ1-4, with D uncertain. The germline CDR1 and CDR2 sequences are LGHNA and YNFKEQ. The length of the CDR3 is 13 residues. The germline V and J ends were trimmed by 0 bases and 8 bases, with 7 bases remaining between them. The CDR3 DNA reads TGTGCCAGCAGCCAAGACACCGAGGAAAAACTGTTTTTT. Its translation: CASSQDTEEKLFF.

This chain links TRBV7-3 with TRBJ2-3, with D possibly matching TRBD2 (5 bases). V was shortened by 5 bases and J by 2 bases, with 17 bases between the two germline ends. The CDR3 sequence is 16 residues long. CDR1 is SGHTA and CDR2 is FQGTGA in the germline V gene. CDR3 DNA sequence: TGTGCCAGCAGCCCAGGACTTGGACCTGCCACAGATACGCAGTATTTT. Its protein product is CASSPGLGPATDTQYF.

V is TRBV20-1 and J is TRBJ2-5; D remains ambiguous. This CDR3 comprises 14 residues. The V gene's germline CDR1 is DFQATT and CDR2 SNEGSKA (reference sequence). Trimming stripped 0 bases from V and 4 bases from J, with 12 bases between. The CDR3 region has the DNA TGCAGTGCTAGAGATGGCCGAGGAACAGAGACCCAGTACTTC. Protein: CSARDGRGTETQYF.

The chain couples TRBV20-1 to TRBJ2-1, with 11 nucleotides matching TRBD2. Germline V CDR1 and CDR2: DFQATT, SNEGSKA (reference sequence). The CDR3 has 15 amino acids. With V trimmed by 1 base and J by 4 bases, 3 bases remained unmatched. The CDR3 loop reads CSARVSSGGYNEQFF. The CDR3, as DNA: TGCAGTGCTAGAGTGTCTAGCGGGGGGTACAATGAGCAGTTCTTC.

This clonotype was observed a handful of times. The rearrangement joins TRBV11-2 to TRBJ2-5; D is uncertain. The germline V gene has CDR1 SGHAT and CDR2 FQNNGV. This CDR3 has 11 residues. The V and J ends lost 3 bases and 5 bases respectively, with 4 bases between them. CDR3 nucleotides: TGTGCCAGCAGCTTTGACGAGACCCAGTACTTC. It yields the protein CASSFDETQYF.

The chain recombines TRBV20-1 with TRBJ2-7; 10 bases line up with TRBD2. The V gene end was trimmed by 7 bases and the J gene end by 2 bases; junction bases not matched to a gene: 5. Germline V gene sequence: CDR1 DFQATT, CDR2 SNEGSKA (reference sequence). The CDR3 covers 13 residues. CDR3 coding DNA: TGCAGTGTCGGGACTAGCGCTACCTACGAGCAGTACTTC. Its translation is CSVGTSATYEQYF.

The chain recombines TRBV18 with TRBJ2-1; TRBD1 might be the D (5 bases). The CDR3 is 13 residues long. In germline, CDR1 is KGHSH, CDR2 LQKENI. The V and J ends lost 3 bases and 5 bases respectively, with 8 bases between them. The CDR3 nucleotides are TGTGCCAGCTCACCTCAGGGCAACAATGAGCAGTTCTTC. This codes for CASSPQGNNEQFF.

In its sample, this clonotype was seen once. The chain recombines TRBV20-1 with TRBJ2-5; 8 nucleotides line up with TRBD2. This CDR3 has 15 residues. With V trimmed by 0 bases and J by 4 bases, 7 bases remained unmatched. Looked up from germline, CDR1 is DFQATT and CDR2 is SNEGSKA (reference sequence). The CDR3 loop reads CSARDQISGTETQYF. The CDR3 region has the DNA TGCAGTGCTAGAGATCAGATTAGCGGGACAGAGACCCAGTACTTC.

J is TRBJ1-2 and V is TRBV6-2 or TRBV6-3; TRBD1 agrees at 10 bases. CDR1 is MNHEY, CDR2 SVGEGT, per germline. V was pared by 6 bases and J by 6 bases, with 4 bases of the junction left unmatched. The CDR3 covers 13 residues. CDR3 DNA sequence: TGTGCCAGCAGCCCGGGACAGGGGAATGGCTACACCTTC. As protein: CASSPGQGNGYTF.

The CDR3 DNA sequence: TGTGCCAGCAGGTTCACAGGGGGCTACAATGAGCAGTTCTTC. It translates to CASRFTGGYNEQFF. V is TRBV12-3 or TRBV12-4 and J is TRBJ2-1, with TRBD1 identical over 8 bases. V shed 6 bases and J 3 bases; nucleotides not matched to a gene: 4. The CDR3 contains 14 residues.

This CDR3 reads CSARDLQYEQYF. DNA for the CDR3: TGCAGTGCTAGAGATCTCCAGTACGAGCAGTACTTC. The V gene is TRBV20-1, the J gene TRBJ2-7, with D unresolved. This CDR3 has 12 amino acids. The germline CDR1 and CDR2 sequences are DFQATT and SNEGSKA (reference sequence). The germline V and J ends were trimmed by 0 bases and 4 bases, with 7 bases remaining between them.

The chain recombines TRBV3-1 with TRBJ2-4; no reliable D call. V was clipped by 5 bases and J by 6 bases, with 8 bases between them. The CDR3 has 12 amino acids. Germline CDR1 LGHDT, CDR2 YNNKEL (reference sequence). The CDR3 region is CASSDRRNIQYF. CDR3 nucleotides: TGTGCCAGCAGCGACCGACGAAACATTCAGTACTTC.